These T cell receptor beta chains were read from a single sample in a study of T cell responses to AZD1222 COVID-19 vaccine. Only in-frame clones appear in the TCRdb table, and some are missing; sequencing was by immunoSEQ multiplex PCR. This sample has about 150,000 clones, with around 90% found just once. Sequenced material: peripheral blood, taken 28 days after the second AZD1222 dose. The receptor set was obtained from an adult who received the AZD1222 COVID-19 vaccine. The CDR3 runs from the conserved cysteine through the conserved F or W. D genes are given only for firm matches. Clone size is stated in some rows and not others, as once, few, many or a class when expanded.

j_gene: TRBJ2-3; v_gene: TRBV19; abundance: NA; d_gene: NA; CDR3nt: TGTGCCAGTAGTCGGAGGGCAGGGGTTGGGGATACGCAGTATTTT; CDR3aa: CASSRRAGVGDTQYF
j_gene: TRBJ2-1; v_gene: TRBV7-6; abundance: NA; d_gene: TRBD1; CDR3nt: TGTGCCAGCAGCCACGGACAGGGGATTATAGATGAGCAGTTCTTC; CDR3aa: CASSHGQGIIDEQFF
j_gene: TRBJ2-2; v_gene: TRBV5-1; abundance: NA; d_gene: NA; CDR3nt: TGCGCCAGCAGCTGGACTCAGGGCCTCACCGGGGAGCTGTTTTTT; CDR3aa: CASSWTQGLTGELFF
j_gene: TRBJ2-7; v_gene: TRBV3-1/TRBV3-2; abundance: few; d_gene: NA; CDR3nt: TGTGCCAGCAGCACTTACGAGGAGCGCGAGCAGTACTTC; CDR3aa: CASSTYEEREQYF
j_gene: TRBJ2-7; v_gene: TRBV10-3; abundance: NA; d_gene: NA; CDR3nt: TGTGCCATCAGTGAGCTCGGGACTGTCTCCTACGAGCAGTACTTC; CDR3aa: CAISELGTVSYEQYF
j_gene: TRBJ1-5; v_gene: TRBV20-1; abundance: NA; d_gene: NA; CDR3nt: TGCAGTGCTAGTCTCAGGTATAGCAATCAGCCCCAGCATTTT; CDR3aa: CSASLRYSNQPQHF
j_gene: TRBJ1-1; v_gene: TRBV10-3; abundance: NA; d_gene: TRBD1; CDR3nt: TGTGCCATCAGCGCGACAGACAGGGTCACTGAAGCTTTCTTT; CDR3aa: CAISATDRVTEAFF
j_gene: TRBJ2-7; v_gene: TRBV30; abundance: NA; d_gene: NA; CDR3nt: TGTGCCTGGAGCCGGCTCAGGGGATACCCATCCAACTCCTACGAGCAGTACTTC; CDR3aa: CAWSRLRGYPSNSYEQYF
j_gene: TRBJ1-2; v_gene: TRBV5-6; abundance: once; d_gene: NA; CDR3nt: TGTGCCAGCAGCCTCAGTGGGAGCGACTATGGCTACACCTTC; CDR3aa: CASSLSGSDYGYTF
j_gene: TRBJ2-5; v_gene: TRBV7-9; abundance: NA; d_gene: NA; CDR3nt: TGTGCCAGCAGCCACAGGGACTCAGGCGAGACCCAGTACTTC; CDR3aa: CASSHRDSGETQYF
j_gene: TRBJ2-7; v_gene: TRBV5-1; abundance: NA; d_gene: TRBD1; CDR3nt: TGCGCCAGCAGCTCGCGACGGGACAGGGTGACCTACGAGCAGTACTTC; CDR3aa: CASSSRRDRVTYEQYF
j_gene: TRBJ2-5; v_gene: TRBV2; abundance: NA; d_gene: NA; CDR3nt: TGTGCCAGCAGAGGAGGGGGAGAGACCCAGTACTTC; CDR3aa: CASRGGGETQYF
j_gene: TRBJ2-1; v_gene: TRBV27; abundance: NA; d_gene: NA; CDR3nt: TGTGCCAGCAAGAGGGGAAATTTGGACTCCGCTGGGAATGAGCAGTTCTTC; CDR3aa: CASKRGNLDSAGNEQFF
j_gene: TRBJ1-2; v_gene: TRBV19; abundance: few; d_gene: TRBD1; CDR3nt: TGTGCCAGTAGTACGGCCGGGACAGGGGCATTTGGCTACACCTTC; CDR3aa: CASSTAGTGAFGYTF
j_gene: TRBJ1-2; v_gene: TRBV7-9; abundance: NA; d_gene: NA; CDR3nt: TGTGCCAGCAGCTCGCCACCGGGGGGTAGCAGAGACTATGGCTACACCTTC; CDR3aa: CASSSPPGGSRDYGYTF
j_gene: TRBJ2-7; v_gene: TRBV30; abundance: NA; d_gene: NA; CDR3nt: TGTGCCTGGAGCGGAGACGTAGCCTACGAGCAGTACTTC; CDR3aa: CAWSGDVAYEQYF
j_gene: TRBJ1-4; v_gene: TRBV6-5; abundance: NA; d_gene: NA; CDR3nt: TGTGCCAGCAGTTACTCGCTAGGGGAAAAACTGTTTTTT; CDR3aa: CASSYSLGEKLFF
j_gene: TRBJ1-1; v_gene: TRBV4-2; abundance: once; d_gene: NA; CDR3nt: TGTGCCAGCAGCCAGGGGTGGGGCACTGAAGCTTTCTTT; CDR3aa: CASSQGWGTEAFF
j_gene: TRBJ1-1; v_gene: TRBV3-1/TRBV3-2; abundance: once; d_gene: NA; CDR3nt: TGTGCCAGCAGCCAAGTGTACAGTTCGTACACTGAAGCTTTCTTT; CDR3aa: CASSQVYSSYTEAFF
j_gene: TRBJ1-1; v_gene: TRBV20-1; abundance: few; d_gene: NA; CDR3nt: TGCAGTTTGGAGAGTTACACTGAAGCTTTCTTT; CDR3aa: CSLESYTEAFF
j_gene: TRBJ1-2; v_gene: TRBV27; abundance: NA; d_gene: NA; CDR3nt: TGTGCCAGCAAGGCTAACTATGGCTACACCTTC; CDR3aa: CASKANYGYTF
j_gene: TRBJ2-1; v_gene: TRBV4-2; abundance: NA; d_gene: NA; CDR3nt: TGTGCCAGCAGCCAAGGGCCCGAGGGCATTATCTACAATGAGCAGTTCTTC; CDR3aa: CASSQGPEGIIYNEQFF
j_gene: TRBJ2-7; v_gene: TRBV18; abundance: NA; d_gene: TRBD1; CDR3nt: TGTGCCAGCTCACCTACAGGGGGCGCTGACTACGAGCAGTACTTC; CDR3aa: CASSPTGGADYEQYF
j_gene: TRBJ2-6; v_gene: TRBV19; abundance: NA; d_gene: TRBD1; CDR3nt: TGTGCCAGTAGTAACAGGGGATCCGGGGCCAACGTCCTGACTTTC; CDR3aa: CASSNRGSGANVLTF
j_gene: TRBJ2-7; v_gene: TRBV2; abundance: NA; d_gene: NA; CDR3nt: TGTGCCAGCAGTGTGATGTACGAGCAGTACTTC; CDR3aa: CASSVMYEQYF
j_gene: TRBJ2-5; v_gene: TRBV5-6; abundance: NA; d_gene: TRBD1; CDR3nt: TGTGCCAGCAGCCTACGGACAGGGGTGGAGACCCAGTACTTC; CDR3aa: CASSLRTGVETQYF
j_gene: TRBJ2-7; v_gene: TRBV3-1/TRBV3-2; abundance: NA; d_gene: TRBD1; CDR3nt: TGTGCCAGCAGCCACACAGGACAGGGTTTCGAGCAGTACTTC; CDR3aa: CASSHTGQGFEQYF
j_gene: TRBJ2-2; v_gene: TRBV12-3/TRBV12-4; abundance: NA; d_gene: NA; CDR3nt: TGTGCCAGCAGTTTTCAGGCCGGGGAGCTGTTTTTT; CDR3aa: CASSFQAGELFF
j_gene: TRBJ1-1; v_gene: TRBV5-4; abundance: NA; d_gene: TRBD1; CDR3nt: TGTGCCAGCAGCCGTAGGGGAGGGGGCGAAGCTTTCTTT; CDR3aa: CASSRRGGGEAFF
j_gene: TRBJ1-6; v_gene: TRBV4-1; abundance: few; d_gene: NA; CDR3nt: TGCGCCAGCACCACAGGCCCACCTTCCTATAATTCACCCCTCCACTTT; CDR3aa: CASTTGPPSYNSPLHF
j_gene: TRBJ2-5; v_gene: TRBV6-2/TRBV6-3; abundance: NA; d_gene: TRBD2; CDR3nt: TGTGCCAGCAGTTACCGGGTAGCGGGGGCACAAGAGACCCAGTACTTC; CDR3aa: CASSYRVAGAQETQYF